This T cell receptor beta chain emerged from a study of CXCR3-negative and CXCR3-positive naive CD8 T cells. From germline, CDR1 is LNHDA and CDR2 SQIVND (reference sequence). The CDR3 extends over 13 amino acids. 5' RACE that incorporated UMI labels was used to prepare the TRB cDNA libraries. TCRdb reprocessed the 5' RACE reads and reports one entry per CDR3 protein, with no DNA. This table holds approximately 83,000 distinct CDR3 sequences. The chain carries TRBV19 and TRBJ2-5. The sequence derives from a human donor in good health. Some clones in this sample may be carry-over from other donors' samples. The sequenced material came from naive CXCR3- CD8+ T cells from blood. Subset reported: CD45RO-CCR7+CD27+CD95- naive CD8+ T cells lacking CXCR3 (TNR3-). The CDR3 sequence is CAGRVFPRETQYF. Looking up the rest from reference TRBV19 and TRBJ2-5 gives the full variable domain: DGGITQSPKYLFRKEGQNVTLSCEQNLNHDAMYWYRQDPGQGLRLIYYSQIVNDFQKGDIAEGYSVSREKKESFPLTVTSAQKNPTAFYLCAGRVFPRETQYFGPGTRLLVL.